The 18 T cell receptor beta chains below come from one sample, sequenced in a study of blood T cells in healthy people across ages. The authors ran a second PCR of about 6 to 11 cycles using a sample-barcoded 5' primer and a J-beta primer mix. Using its own MiXCR run on the 5' RACE reads, TCRdb lists one record per CDR3 protein. The data contain approximately 1.5 million distinct CDR3 sequences, about 45% of them singletons. The material sequenced was blood. The receptor source for this set is a woman aged 18 to 35 in good health.

This clonotype has a handful of counts. The J gene is TRBJ2-3, the V gene TRBV7-6; the match to TRBD1 covers 9 bases. Germline V lookup: CDR1 SGHVS, CDR2 FNYEAQ. V shed 2 bases, J shed 4 bases, and the junction held 7 bases outside the gene matches. The CDR3 sequence is 16 residues long. CDR3 nucleotides: TGTGCCAGCAGCTTACGTGACAGGGGGGCCGCAGATACGCAGTATTTT. As protein: CASSLRDRGAADTQYF.

The chain has TRBV10-3 and TRBJ2-1, with 15 bases that match TRBD2. The CDR3 runs 16 residues. Looked up from germline, CDR1 is ENHRY and CDR2 is SYGVKD. V trimming: 7 bases; J trimming: 6 bases; junction bases outside the gene matches: 7. The CDR3 loop is CAITGLAGGTPNEQFF. The CDR3 nucleotides read TGTGCCATCACGGGACTAGCGGGGGGCACCCCCAATGAGCAGTTCTTC.

This clonotype was picked up a small number of times. The CDR3 spells CASSFGQANSPLHF. As DNA, the CDR3 is TGTGCCAGCAGTTTCGGACAGGCAAATTCACCCCTCCACTTT. The rearrangement uses TRBV27 and TRBJ1-6; TRBD1 matches 7 bases. CDR3 length equals 14 residues. Germline trimming cut 3 bases from V and 7 bases from J; bases unmatched to any gene: 3. The germline CDR1 and CDR2 sequences are MNHEY and SMNVEV (reference sequence).

This clonotype was counted only a few times. The V and J genes are TRBV10-2 and TRBJ2-7; 9 bases match TRBD1. The CDR3 totals 15 residues. V was clipped by 2 bases and J by 2 bases; unmatched bases: 4. Germline assignment: CDR1 WSHSY and CDR2 SAAADI. The CDR3 loop is CASSEPGQGTYEQYF. The CDR3 coding sequence is TGCGCCAGCAGTGAGCCGGGACAGGGAACCTACGAGCAGTACTTC.

This clonotype was counted only a few times. The junction departs from germline at one end; a sequencing error may be responsible. This chain connects TRBV7-7 to TRBJ2-3, with D maybe TRBD2 (5 bases). CDR3 length: 14 residues. Looked up from germline, CDR1 is SSHAT and CDR2 is FNYEAQ (reference sequence). The CDR3 protein is CASSLDRTAGTQYF. The CDR3 region has the DNA TGTGCTAGCAGCTTGGACCGGACGGCGGGTACGCAGTATTTT.

CDR3 residues: CASSQVRSSEDNEQFF. The CDR3 nucleotides read TGCGCCAGCAGCCAAGTTCGGTCTTCCGAAGACAATGAGCAGTTCTTC. The chain couples TRBV4-1 to TRBJ2-1; D remains ambiguous. CDR1 is MGHRA, CDR2 YSYEKL, per germline. The CDR3 contains 16 residues. V shed 1 base and J shed 5 bases, with 15 bases lying between them.

This sequence joins TRBV4-1 and TRBJ1-1, with 7 bases lining up with TRBD1. Germline CDR1 MGHRA, CDR2 YSYEKL. The trim removed 2 bases at V and 1 base at J, leaving 10 bases unmatched. The CDR3 runs to 17 residues. CDR3 amino acids: CASSQLNWGQSNTEAFF. CDR3 nucleotide sequence: TGCGCCAGCAGCCAACTCAACTGGGGACAGTCGAACACTGAAGCTTTCTTT.

This chain joins TRBV20-1 and TRBJ2-7; 9 bases match TRBD1. The V gene end was trimmed by 6 bases and the J gene end by 0 bases; junction bases not matched to a gene: 9. Germline CDR1 DFQATT, CDR2 SNEGSKA (reference sequence). The CDR3 is 15 amino acids. The CDR3 here is CSATDRGYSSYEQYF. As DNA, the CDR3 is TGCAGTGCAACCGACAGGGGGTATAGCTCCTACGAGCAGTACTTC.

V gene TRBV4-2 combines with J gene TRBJ2-1, with TRBD2 matching over 10 bases. The germline V gene has CDR1 LGHNA and CDR2 YNFKEQ. The CDR3 is made up of 18 amino acids. V dropped 1 base and J dropped 7; count of bases not matched to a gene: 13. The CDR3 DNA is TGTGCCAGCAGCCAAGCCGGGGGGGGGACTAGCGCTGGGAATGAGCAGTTCTTC. This gives the protein CASSQAGGGTSAGNEQFF.

This clonotype showed up just a few times. V and J are TRBV12-3 or TRBV12-4 and TRBJ2-5; 8 positions match TRBD1. The CDR3 spans 15 residues. V gave up 2 bases and J gave up 4 bases; unmatched junction bases: 6. CDR3 residues: CASSLPGQGGETQYF. The CDR3 DNA sequence: TGTGCCAGCAGTTTACCCGGACAGGGTGGAGAGACCCAGTACTTC.

V usage is TRBV29-1 and J usage is TRBJ2-3; tentatively, D is TRBD2 (6 bases). V lost 3 bases to trimming and J lost 2 bases, with 12 bases between them. The CDR3 runs to 14 residues. Germline loops: CDR1 SQVTM, CDR2 ANQGSEA. CDR3 sequence: CSVEAGIHTDTQYF. The CDR3 coding sequence is TGCAGCGTTGAGGCGGGGATCCACACAGATACGCAGTATTTT.

This chain joins TRBV6-5 and TRBJ2-5; D possibly corresponds to TRBD1 (5 bases). The CDR3 loop spans 14 amino acids. Between the trimmed V and J ends, which lost 5 bases and 11 bases, there was a span of 21 bases. Germline V gene sequence: CDR1 MNHEY, CDR2 SVGAGI. The CDR3 protein is CASSLRTRVNEQYF. Written as DNA, the CDR3 is TGTGCCAGCAGTCTCAGGACACGGGTGAATGAGCAGTACTTC.

This clonotype was seen more than once but under ten times. The chain combines TRBV25-1 with TRBJ1-6, with D maybe TRBD1 (5 bases). Trimming left V 0 bases short and J 7 bases short, with 10 bases between. The CDR3 consists of 15 residues. Germline V lookup: CDR1 MGHDK, CDR2 SYGVNS. Here the CDR3 reads CASSEYGGPNSPLHF. DNA of the CDR3: TGTGCCAGCAGTGAATATGGGGGACCGAATTCACCCCTCCACTTT.

This clonotype was seen a few times. The chain employs TRBV14 and TRBJ2-7; D tentatively fits TRBD1 or TRBD2 (5 bases each). The CDR3 spans 13 residues. From germline, CDR1 is SGHDN and CDR2 FVKESK. Between the trimmed V and J ends, which lost 6 bases and 3 bases, there was a span of 12 bases. The CDR3 DNA follows: TGTGCCAGCAGTTACGGGACGAACTACGAGCAGTACTTC. It is translated as CASSYGTNYEQYF.

This clonotype was detected only a few times. The junction departs from germline at one end; a sequencing error may be responsible. The V gene is TRBV10-3, the J gene TRBJ1-2; 9 bases are shared with TRBD1. Germline lookup yields CDR1 ENHRY and CDR2 SYGVKD. The CDR3 length is 15 residues. The CDR3 here is CAISESQGASYGYTF. The CDR3 nucleotides read TGTGCCATCAGCGAGTCACAGGGGGCGAGCTATGGCTACACCTTC.

This clonotype has more than one count but fewer than ten. The chain links TRBV27 to TRBJ2-7; possible D gene TRBD1, 5 bases. With 5 bases removed from V and 0 bases from J, the gap between germline ends came to 17 bases. CDR3 size: 16 residues. Germline loops: CDR1 MNHEY, CDR2 SMNVEV (reference sequence). The chain's CDR3 is CASSLKGAYRSYEQYF. The CDR3 DNA follows: TGTGCCAGCAGTCTAAAAGGGGCTTATCGCTCCTACGAGCAGTACTTC.

This clonotype occurred a few times. V gene TRBV10-3 combines with J gene TRBJ1-1, with a weak D call TRBD1 (6 bases). The CDR3 has 15 amino acids. Germline V CDR1 and CDR2: ENHRY, SYGVKD. V was clipped by 4 bases and J by 0 bases, with 12 bases between them. This CDR3 is CAISAIQGMNTEAFF. DNA of the CDR3: TGTGCCATCAGTGCTATACAGGGCATGAACACTGAAGCTTTCTTT.

With respect to this clonotype: The junction departs from germline at one end; a sequencing error may be responsible. The V gene is TRBV12-3 or TRBV12-4, the J gene TRBJ2-4, with D possibly matching TRBD1 (5 bases). The CDR3 length is 13 residues. The CDR3 nucleotides read TGTGCCAGCAGAACTCAGCAGGGTAACATTCGGTACTTC. It codes for CASRTQQGNIRYF.